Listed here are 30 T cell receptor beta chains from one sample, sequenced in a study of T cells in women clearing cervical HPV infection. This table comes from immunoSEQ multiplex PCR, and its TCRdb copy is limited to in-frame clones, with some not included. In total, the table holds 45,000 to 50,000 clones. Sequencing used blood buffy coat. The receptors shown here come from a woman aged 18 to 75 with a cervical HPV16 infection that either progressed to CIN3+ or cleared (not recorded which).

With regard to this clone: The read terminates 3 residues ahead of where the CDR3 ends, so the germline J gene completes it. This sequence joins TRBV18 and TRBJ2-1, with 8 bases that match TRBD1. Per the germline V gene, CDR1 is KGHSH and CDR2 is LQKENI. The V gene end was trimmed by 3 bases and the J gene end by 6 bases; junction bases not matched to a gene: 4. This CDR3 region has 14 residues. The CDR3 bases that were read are TGTGCCAGCTCACCTCTTGGACAGGGCAATGAG. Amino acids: CASSPLGQGNE. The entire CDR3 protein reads CASSPLGQGNEQFF.

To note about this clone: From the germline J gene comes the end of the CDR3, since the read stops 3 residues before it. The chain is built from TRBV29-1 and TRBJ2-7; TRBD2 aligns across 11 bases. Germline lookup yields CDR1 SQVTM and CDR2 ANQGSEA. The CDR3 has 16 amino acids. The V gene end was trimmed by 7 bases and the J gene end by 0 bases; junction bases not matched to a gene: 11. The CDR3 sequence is CSAATGLAGYSYEQYF. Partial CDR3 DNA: TGCAGCGCCGCAACCGGACTAGCGGGCTACTCCTACGAG.

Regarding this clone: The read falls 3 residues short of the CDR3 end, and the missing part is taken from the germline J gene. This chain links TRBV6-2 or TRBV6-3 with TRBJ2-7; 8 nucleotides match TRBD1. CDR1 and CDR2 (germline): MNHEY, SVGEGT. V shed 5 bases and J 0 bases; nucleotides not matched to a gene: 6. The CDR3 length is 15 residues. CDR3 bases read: TGTGCCAGCAGTATCCGGGACAGGCGCTCCTACGAG. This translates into CASSIRDRRSYE. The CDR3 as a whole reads CASSIRDRRSYEQYF.

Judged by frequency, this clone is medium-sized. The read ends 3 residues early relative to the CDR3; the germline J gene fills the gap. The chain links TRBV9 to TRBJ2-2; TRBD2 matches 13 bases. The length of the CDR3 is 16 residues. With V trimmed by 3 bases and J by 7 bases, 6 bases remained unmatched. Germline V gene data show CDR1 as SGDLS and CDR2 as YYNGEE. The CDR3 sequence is CASSGGTSGAGGELFF. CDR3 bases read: TGTGCCAGCAGCGGGGGGACTAGCGGGGCGGGCGGGGAG.

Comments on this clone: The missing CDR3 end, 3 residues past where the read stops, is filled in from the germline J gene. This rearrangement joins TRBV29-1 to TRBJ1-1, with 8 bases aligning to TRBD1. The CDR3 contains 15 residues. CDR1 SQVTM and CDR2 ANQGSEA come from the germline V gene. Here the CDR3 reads CSVSKLTGGDPKAFF. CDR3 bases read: TGCAGCGTTTCTAAATTAACAGGGGGAGACCCTAAA.

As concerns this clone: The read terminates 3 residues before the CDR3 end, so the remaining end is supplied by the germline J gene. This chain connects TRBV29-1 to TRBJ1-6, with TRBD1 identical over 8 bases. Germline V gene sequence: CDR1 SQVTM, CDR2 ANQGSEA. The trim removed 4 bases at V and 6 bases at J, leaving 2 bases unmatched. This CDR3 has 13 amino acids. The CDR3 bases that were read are TGCAGCGTTGGTACAGGGGGTAATTCACCC. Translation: CSVGTGGNSP. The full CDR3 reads CSVGTGGNSPLHF.

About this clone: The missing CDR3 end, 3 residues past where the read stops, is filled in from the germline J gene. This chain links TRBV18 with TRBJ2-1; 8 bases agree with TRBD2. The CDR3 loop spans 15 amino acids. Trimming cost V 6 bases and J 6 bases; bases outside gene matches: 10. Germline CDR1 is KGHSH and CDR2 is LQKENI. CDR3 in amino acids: CASSPTSGRVNEQFF. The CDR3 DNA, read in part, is TGTGCCAGCTCCCCTACGAGCGGGAGAGTCAATGAG. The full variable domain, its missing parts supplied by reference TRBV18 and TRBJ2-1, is NAGVMQNPRHLVRRRGQEARLRCSPMKGHSHVYWYRQLPEEGLKFMVYLQKENIIDESGMPKERFSAEFPKEGPSILRIQQVVRGDSAAYFCASSPTSGRVNEQFFGPGTRLTVL.

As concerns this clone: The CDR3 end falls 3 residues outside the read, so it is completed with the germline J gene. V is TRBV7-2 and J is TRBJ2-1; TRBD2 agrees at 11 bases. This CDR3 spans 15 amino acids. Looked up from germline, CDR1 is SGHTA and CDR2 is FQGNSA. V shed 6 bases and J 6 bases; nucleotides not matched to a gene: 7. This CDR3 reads CASSFSGTSGNEQFF. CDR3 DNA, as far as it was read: TGTGCCAGCAGTTTCTCCGGGACTAGCGGCAATGAG.

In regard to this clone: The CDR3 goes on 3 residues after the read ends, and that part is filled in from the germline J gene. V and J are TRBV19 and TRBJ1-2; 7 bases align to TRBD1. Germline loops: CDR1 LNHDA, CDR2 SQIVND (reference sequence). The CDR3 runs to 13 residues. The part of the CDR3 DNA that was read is TGTGCCAGTAGTGGGTACAGGGGTTCTGAC. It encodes CASSGYRGSD. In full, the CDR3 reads CASSGYRGSDYTF.

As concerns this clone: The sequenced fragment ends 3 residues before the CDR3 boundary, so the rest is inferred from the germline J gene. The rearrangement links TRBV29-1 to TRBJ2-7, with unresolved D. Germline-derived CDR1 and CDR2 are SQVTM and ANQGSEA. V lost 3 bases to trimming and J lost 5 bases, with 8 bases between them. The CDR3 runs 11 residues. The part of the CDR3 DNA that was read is TGCAGCGTTGAGGCAGTCAACGAG. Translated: CSVEAVNE. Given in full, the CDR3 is CSVEAVNEQYF.

This CDR3 is CSAASGPINEQFF. The part of the CDR3 DNA that was read is TGCAGTGCCGCCTCAGGGCCCATCAATGAG. V usage is TRBV20-1 and J usage is TRBJ2-1; tentative D call: TRBD1 (5 bases). The read ends 3 residues early relative to the CDR3; the germline J gene fills the gap. Trimming cost V 6 bases and J 6 bases, with 15 bases left between them. The CDR3 has 13 amino acids. Germline CDR1 DFQATT, CDR2 SNEGSKA (reference sequence).

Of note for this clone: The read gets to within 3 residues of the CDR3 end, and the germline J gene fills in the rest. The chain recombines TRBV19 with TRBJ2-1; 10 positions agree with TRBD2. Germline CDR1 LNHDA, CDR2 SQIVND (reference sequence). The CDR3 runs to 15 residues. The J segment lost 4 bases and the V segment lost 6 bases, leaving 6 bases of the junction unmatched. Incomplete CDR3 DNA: TGTGCCAGTAGCCGAAGCGGGGGGGCGTACAATGAG. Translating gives CASSRSGGAYNE. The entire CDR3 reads CASSRSGGAYNEQFF.

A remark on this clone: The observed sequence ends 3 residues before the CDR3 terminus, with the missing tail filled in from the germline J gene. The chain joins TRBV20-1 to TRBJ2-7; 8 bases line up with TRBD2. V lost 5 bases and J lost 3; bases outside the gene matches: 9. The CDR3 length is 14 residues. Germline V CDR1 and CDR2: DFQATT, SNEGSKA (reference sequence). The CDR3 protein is CSALRSGGGYEQYF. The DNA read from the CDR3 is TGCAGTGCTTTGCGGTCGGGGGGGGGCTACGAG.

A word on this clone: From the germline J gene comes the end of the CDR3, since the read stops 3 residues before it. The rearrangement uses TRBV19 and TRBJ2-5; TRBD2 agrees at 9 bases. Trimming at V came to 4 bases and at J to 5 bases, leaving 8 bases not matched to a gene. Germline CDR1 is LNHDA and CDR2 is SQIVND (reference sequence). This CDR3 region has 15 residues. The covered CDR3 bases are TGTGCCAGTAGTAGCCAGCGGGGGGCGAGGGAGACC. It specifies CASSSQRGARET. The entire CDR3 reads CASSSQRGARETQYF.

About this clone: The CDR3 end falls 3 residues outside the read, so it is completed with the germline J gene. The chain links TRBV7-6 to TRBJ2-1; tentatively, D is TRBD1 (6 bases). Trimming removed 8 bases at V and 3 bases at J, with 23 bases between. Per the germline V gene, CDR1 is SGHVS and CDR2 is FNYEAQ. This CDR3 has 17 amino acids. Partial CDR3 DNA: TGTGCCAGCCATCCTTCTTCCCCCGTACAGGGCTACAATGAG. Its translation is CASHPSSPVQGYNE. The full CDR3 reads CASHPSSPVQGYNEQFF.

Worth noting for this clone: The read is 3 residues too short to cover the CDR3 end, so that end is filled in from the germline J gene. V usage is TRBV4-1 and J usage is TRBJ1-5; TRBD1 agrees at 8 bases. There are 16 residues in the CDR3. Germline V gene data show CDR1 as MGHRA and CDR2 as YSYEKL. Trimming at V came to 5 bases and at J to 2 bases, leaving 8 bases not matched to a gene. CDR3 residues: CASSSTGGLGNQPQHF. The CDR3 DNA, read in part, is TGCGCCAGCAGCTCAACAGGGGGTCTGGGCAATCAGCCC.

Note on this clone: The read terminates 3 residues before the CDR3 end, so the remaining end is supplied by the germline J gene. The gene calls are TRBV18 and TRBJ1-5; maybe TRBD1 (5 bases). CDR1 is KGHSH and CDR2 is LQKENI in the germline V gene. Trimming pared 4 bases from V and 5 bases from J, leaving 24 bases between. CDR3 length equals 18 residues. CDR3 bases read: TGTGCCAGCTCACAGGGTGTAGTTCGGGGGGACTCGGATCAGCCC. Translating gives CASSQGVVRGDSDQP. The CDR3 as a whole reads CASSQGVVRGDSDQPQHF.

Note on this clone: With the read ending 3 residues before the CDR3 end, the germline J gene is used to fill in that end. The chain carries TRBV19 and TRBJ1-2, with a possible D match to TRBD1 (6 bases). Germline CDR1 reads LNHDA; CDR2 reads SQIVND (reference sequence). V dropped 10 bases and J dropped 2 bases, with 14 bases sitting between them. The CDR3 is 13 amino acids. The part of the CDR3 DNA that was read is TGTGCCACCAGTACCCAGGGGAACTATGGC. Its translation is CATSTQGNYG. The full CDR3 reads CATSTQGNYGYTF.

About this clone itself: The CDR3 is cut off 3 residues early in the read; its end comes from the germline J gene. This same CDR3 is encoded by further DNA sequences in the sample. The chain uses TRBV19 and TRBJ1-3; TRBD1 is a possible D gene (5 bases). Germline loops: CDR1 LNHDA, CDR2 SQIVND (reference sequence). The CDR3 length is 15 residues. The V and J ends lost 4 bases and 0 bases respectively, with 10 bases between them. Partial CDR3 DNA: TGTGCCAGTAGTACCCCGAGGGGCTCTGGAAACACC. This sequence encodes CASSTPRGSGNT. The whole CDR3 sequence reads CASSTPRGSGNTIYF. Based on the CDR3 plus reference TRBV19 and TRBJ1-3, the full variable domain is DGGITQSPKYLFRKEGQNVTLSCEQNLNHDAMYWYRQDPGQGLRLIYYSQIVNDFQKGDIAEGYSVSREKKESFPLTVTSAQKNPTAFYLCASSTPRGSGNTIYFGEGSWLTVV.

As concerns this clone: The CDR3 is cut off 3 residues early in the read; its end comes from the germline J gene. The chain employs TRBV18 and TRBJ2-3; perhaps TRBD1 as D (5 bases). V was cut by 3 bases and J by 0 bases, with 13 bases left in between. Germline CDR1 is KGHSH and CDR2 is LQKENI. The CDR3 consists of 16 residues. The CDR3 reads CASSPPRQISTDTQYF. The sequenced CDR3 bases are TGTGCCAGCTCACCTCCCCGACAGATTAGCACAGATACG.

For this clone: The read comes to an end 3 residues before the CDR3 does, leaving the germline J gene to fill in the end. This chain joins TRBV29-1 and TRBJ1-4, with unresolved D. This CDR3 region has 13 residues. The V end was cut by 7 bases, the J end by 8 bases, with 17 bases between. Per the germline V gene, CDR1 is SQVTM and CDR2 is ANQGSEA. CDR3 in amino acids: CSAEGKGEEKLFF. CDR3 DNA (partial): TGCAGCGCAGAGGGCAAGGGCGAGGAAAAA.

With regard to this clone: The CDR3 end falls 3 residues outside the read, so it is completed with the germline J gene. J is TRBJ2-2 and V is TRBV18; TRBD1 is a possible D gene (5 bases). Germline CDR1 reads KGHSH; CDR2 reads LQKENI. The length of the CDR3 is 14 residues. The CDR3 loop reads CASSPQGTNEKLFF. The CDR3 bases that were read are TGTGCCAGCTCTCCGCAGGGAACAAATGAAAAG.

The CDR3 reads CSAPPGGSGKVSEQFF. The DNA read from the CDR3 is TGCAGTGCTCCACCCGGTGGTAGCGGGAAGGTTAGTGAG. The gene calls are TRBV20-1 and TRBJ2-1, with 8 bases lining up with TRBD2. The read falls 3 residues short of the CDR3 end, and the missing part is taken from the germline J gene. The V gene's germline CDR1 is DFQATT and CDR2 SNEGSKA (reference sequence). J was trimmed by 9 bases and V by 5 bases; bases with no gene match: 18. The CDR3 extends over 16 amino acids.

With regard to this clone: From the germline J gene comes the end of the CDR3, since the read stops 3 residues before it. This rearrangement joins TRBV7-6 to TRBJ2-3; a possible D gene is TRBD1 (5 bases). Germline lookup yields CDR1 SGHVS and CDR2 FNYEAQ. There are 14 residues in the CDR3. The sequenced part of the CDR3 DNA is TGTGCCAGCAGCTCGACAGAAGCGAATCAGCCG. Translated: CASSSTEANQP. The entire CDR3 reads CASSSTEANQPQYF.

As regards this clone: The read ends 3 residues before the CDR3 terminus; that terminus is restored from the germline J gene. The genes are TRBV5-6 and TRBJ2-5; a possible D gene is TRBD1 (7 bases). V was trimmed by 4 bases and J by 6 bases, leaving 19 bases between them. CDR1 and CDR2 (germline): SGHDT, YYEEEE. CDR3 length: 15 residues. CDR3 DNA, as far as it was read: TGTGCCAGCAGCAGCGAAACAGGGGCGGGGAAGACC. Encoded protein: CASSSETGAGKT. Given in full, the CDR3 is CASSSETGAGKTQYF.

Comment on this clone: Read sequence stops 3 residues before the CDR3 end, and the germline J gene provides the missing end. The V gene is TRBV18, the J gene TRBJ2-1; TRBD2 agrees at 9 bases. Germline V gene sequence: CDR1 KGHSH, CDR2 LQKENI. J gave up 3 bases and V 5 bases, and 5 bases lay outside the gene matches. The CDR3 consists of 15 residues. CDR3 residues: CASSTTSGDYNEQFF. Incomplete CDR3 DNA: TGTGCCAGCTCAACGACTAGCGGAGACTACAATGAG.

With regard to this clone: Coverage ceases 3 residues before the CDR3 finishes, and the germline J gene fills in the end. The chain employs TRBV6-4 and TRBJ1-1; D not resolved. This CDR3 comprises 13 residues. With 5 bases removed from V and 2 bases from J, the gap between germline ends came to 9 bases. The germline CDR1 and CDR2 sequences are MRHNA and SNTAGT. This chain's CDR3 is CASSPQENTEAFF. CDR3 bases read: TGTGCCAGCAGTCCACAAGAAAACACTGAA.

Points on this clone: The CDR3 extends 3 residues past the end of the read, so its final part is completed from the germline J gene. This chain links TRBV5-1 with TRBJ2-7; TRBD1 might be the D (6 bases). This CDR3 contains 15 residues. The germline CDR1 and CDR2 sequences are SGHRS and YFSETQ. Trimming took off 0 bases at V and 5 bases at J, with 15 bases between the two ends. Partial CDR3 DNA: TGCGCCAGCAGCTTGGTATCCGGACAGTTCCACGAG. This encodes CASSLVSGQFHE. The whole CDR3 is CASSLVSGQFHEQYF.

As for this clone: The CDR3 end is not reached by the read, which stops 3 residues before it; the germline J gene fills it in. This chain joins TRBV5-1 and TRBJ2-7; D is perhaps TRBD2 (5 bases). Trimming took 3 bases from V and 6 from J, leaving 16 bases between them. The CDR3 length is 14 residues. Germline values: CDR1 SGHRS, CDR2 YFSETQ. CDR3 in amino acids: CASSSLVSQREQYF. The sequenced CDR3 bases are TGCGCCAGCAGCTCACTAGTAAGCCAACGCGAG.

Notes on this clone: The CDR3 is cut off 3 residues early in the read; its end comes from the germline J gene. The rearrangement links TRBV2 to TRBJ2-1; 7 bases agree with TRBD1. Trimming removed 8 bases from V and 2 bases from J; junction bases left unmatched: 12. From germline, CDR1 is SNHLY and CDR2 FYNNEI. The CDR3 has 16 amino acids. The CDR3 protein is CASEGPGGATYNEQFF. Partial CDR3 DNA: TGTGCCAGCGAGGGCCCAGGGGGAGCCACCTACAATGAG.